The clone carrying this T cell receptor (beta chain) was counted many times. What it binds is not known. From germline, CDR1 is LGHDT and CDR2 YNNKEL (reference sequence). Trimming took 7 bases from V and 7 from J, leaving 11 bases between them. The CDR3 has 13 amino acids. The TCRbeta library incorporated unique molecular identifiers. TCRdb passed the PCR reads through MiXCR, listing each CDR3 protein once. The sample shows about 16,000 distinct CDR3 sequences, about 7.6% of them seen only once. These data originate in a study of T-cell reconstitution after alpha-beta-depleted transplantation in children. Broader study findings: One year after transplant, T-cell counts and diversity came mostly from newly produced T cells. In patients about two months after transplant, alpha-beta T cells reportedly arose from several hundred expanded graft clones.

The receptor was isolated from a boy younger than two who had a stem cell transplant for Wiskott-Aldrich syndrome, so the T cells may come from the graft donor. Sequenced here: PBMCs, mostly from graft donor cells, sampled 60 days after TCRalphabeta/CD19-depleted stem cell transplant. This chain connects TRBV3-1 to TRBJ1-6; D is undetermined. CDR3: CASTWTENSPLHF. Here the CDR3 DNA reads TGTGCCAGCACCTGGACCGAGAATTCACCCCTCCACTTT.